The rows below give T cell receptor beta chains drawn from one sample of a study of beta chain bispecific antibodies for T cell cancers. Their antigens remain unidentified. Each CDR3 protein gets one entry after TCRdb re-called the 5' RACE reads with MiXCR. The top ten clones hold around 70% of a sample with about 9,600 distinct CDR3 sequences, 2% to 2.5% of them seen once. The sequenced sample was T cells from a healthy donor cultured with Jurkat leukemia cells, obtained from a culture containing an anti-CD19 bispecific antibody. These receptors were taken from a human donor in good health. Some clones in this sample may be carry-over from other donors' samples. The CDR3 runs from the conserved cysteine through the conserved F or W. D genes are given only for firm matches. Rows give clone size only sometimes, using once, few, many, or a class for an expanded clone.

D	V	size	J	DNA	CDR3
TRBD1	TRBV15	many	TRBJ2-1	TGTGCCACCAGCCCTCGGGACAGACAAGTTAAGGATGAGCAGTTCTTC	CATSPRDRQVKDEQFF
TRBD2	TRBV11-2	many	TRBJ2-5	TGTGCCAGCAGCTCCGCGGGGGGCGAAGAGACCCAGTACTTC	CASSSAGGEETQYF
-	TRBV9	many	TRBJ1-3	TGTGCCAGCAGCCCTTATTCCTCGGACACTGCTGGAAACACCATATATTTT	CASSPYSSDTAGNTIYF
TRBD2	TRBV27	many	TRBJ2-5	TGTGCCAGCAGTCAAAGACTAGCGTGGGAGACCCAGTACTTC	CASSQRLAWETQYF
TRBD1	TRBV6-2/TRBV6-3	many	TRBJ2-3	TGTGCCAGCAGTCGGTGGACAGGGGTCGGGACAGATACGCAGTATTTT	CASSRWTGVGTDTQYF
-	TRBV19	many	TRBJ2-7	TGTGCCAGTAGTATAGGATCCTCGAGCGAGCAGTACTTC	CASSIGSSSEQYF
-	TRBV5-6	many	TRBJ2-1	TGTGCCAGCAGCTCGCAATATGAATGGGACGGGGTCAATGAGCAGTTCTTC	CASSSQYEWDGVNEQFF
-	TRBV27	many	TRBJ2-1	TGTGCCAGCAGTTTGGCGGGGTCCTACAATGAGCAGTTCTTC	CASSLAGSYNEQFF
-	TRBV6-6	many	TRBJ2-2	TGTGCCAGCAGTTTTGGCCCGGCGGAGCGGCTGTTTTTT	CASSFGPAERLFF
-	TRBV5-1	many	TRBJ2-7	TGCGCCAGCAGCTTGGTACACTTCTCCTACGAGCAGTACTTC	CASSLVHFSYEQYF
TRBD1	TRBV20-1	many	TRBJ1-5	TGCAGTGCTCATCCTACAGGGGAATCCAATCAGCCCCAGCATTTT	CSAHPTGESNQPQHF
-	TRBV11-2	-	TRBJ2-2	TGTGCCAGCAGCTTACCGGTGTCGGGACGGACAATACAACCGAACACCGGGGAGCTGTTTTTT	CASSLPVSGRTIQPNTGELFF
-	TRBV19	medium-sized	TRBJ1-5	TGTGCCAGTAGTGAATTTGGTTCGGGGGCCAGGGGCAATCAGCCCCAGCATTTT	CASSEFGSGARGNQPQHF
-	TRBV2	many	TRBJ1-5	TGTGCCAGCAGTGCCGCAGACAGGAATGGGCTACACCCCCAGCATTTT	CASSAADRNGLHPQHF
-	TRBV12-3/TRBV12-4	-	TRBJ1-1	TGTCCCAGCAGTAGGGGGTGGGGCACTGAAGCTTTCTTT	CPSSRGWGTEAFF
TRBD2	TRBV7-9	many	TRBJ2-1	TGTGCCAGCAGCTTAGTTCAGGCGGGAGCTGAGCAGTTCTTC	CASSLVQAGAEQFF